The sequence of this TCR beta chain was determined in a study of T cell clonality in common variable immunodeficiency. Study observations and caveats: Compared with healthy controls, CVID subjects showed increased TCRbeta clonality, mostly in about a third. Shared TCRbeta clones were fewer between CVID subjects than controls.

Profiling relied on immunoSEQ multiplex PCR, and the TCRdb table lists in-frame clones only, not all of them. The sample includes 50,000 to 65,000 clones, none of them occurring once. This clone turned up a few times. Its antigen is undetermined. The read falls 3 residues short of the CDR3 end, and the missing part is taken from the germline J gene. Most patients and controls had Caucasian heritage. The germline V gene has CDR1 SGHTA and CDR2 FQGTGA. V lost 2 bases, J lost 5 bases, and 4 bases stayed unmatched. The CDR3 totals 15 residues. Sequenced: peripheral blood mononuclear cells. The receptor was isolated from a person aged 18 to 70 in good health. The gene calls are TRBV7-3 and TRBJ2-1, with 9 bases fitting TRBD2. Partial CDR3 DNA: TGTGCCAGCAGCTTAGCGGGGGGGTCAAACAATGAG. Its protein product is CASSLAGGSNNE. The whole CDR3 region reads CASSLAGGSNNEQFF.